These T cell receptor beta chains were read from a single sample in a study of monozygotic twins with cystic fibrosis. Only in-frame clones appear in the TCRdb table, and some are missing; sequencing was by immunoSEQ multiplex PCR. In the table there are some 26,000 clones, approximately 90% of which are singletons. Sequenced material: blood. These receptors originate from a girl under 10 years old with cystic fibrosis. The CDR3 runs from the conserved cysteine through the conserved F or W. The size field is filled for only some rows; it gives once, few, many or a size class.

>.|TRBJ2-7|TRBV2
CASSAGAQSFSYEQYF
>.|TRBJ2-7|TRBV19
CASSIGYEQYF
>.|TRBJ1-3|TRBV28
CASSKGQMRNTIYF
>once|TRBJ1-4|TRBV4-3
CASSPGQYNEKLFF
>.|TRBJ1-2|TRBV5-4
CASSLEGESGYTF
>.|TRBJ1-2|TRBV6-5
CASSYYTGQTNYGYTF
>.|TRBJ1-1|TRBV2
CASSLTSFTEAFF
>.|TRBJ1-1|TRBV30
CAWSRGTEAFF
>once|TRBJ2-5|TRBV7-2
CASSLLHSGGDKETQYF
>.|TRBJ1-1|TRBV6-5
CASSPLGGLNTEAFF
>.|TRBJ1-6|TRBV27
CASRWTGQWNSPLHF
>.|TRBJ2-2|TRBV9
CASSVDLDRQDNGELFF
>.|TRBJ2-5|TRBV4-3
CASSQVRGAGAETQYF
>.|TRBJ1-4|TRBV9
CASSADRVGEKLFF
>.|TRBJ2-1|TRBV10-1
CASSERRGSSYNEQFF
>.|TRBJ1-2|TRBV7-2
CASSLVLANYGYTF
>once|TRBJ2-3|TRBV4-1
CASSQPLAGPNTQYF
>.|TRBJ1-2|TRBV5-1
CASSPGASGYGYTF
>.|TRBJ1-2|TRBV5-5
CASSLSLDGYTF
>.|TRBJ1-1|TRBV6-1
CASSEWENTEAFF
>.|TRBJ1-1|TRBV10-3
CAISEWVTGGANTEAFF
>.|TRBJ2-5|TRBV7-6
CASSPSSGVSSETQYF
>.|TRBJ2-1|TRBV2
CASSGLMGQLNEQFF
>.|TRBJ1-1|TRBV6-5
CASSYNQGEAFF
>.|TRBJ2-5|TRBV6-5
CASSWTSNGETQYF